This TCR beta chain comes out of a study of early T cells in non-severe SARS-CoV-2 infection. Overall study context: The input, bulk RNA from unsorted whole blood, was sequenced, and chains were unpaired.

TCRdb redid the calling of the 5' RACE reads with MiXCR, one entry per CDR3 protein. The repertoire holds about 61,000 distinct CDR3 sequences, with less than 14% as singletons. General study results and limits: Missing private and CD4 specificities, VDJdb matching favored anti-spike CD8 responses.

As for this clonotype: As yet, its antigen is unknown.

Trimming left V 10 bases short and J 3 bases short, with 13 bases between. The CDR3 sequence is 13 residues long. Germline V CDR1 and CDR2: SGHAT, FQNNGV. This TCR was recovered from an adult who was a healthcare worker with PCR-confirmed SARS-CoV-2 infection or an uninfected control (not recorded which). Specimen: whole blood. This chain uses TRBV11-2 with TRBJ2-1; possible D gene TRBD1, 5 bases. The CDR3 region has the DNA TGTGCCACCATGGGGCCAAGCTACAATGAGCAGTTCTTC. Translated: CATMGPSYNEQFF.